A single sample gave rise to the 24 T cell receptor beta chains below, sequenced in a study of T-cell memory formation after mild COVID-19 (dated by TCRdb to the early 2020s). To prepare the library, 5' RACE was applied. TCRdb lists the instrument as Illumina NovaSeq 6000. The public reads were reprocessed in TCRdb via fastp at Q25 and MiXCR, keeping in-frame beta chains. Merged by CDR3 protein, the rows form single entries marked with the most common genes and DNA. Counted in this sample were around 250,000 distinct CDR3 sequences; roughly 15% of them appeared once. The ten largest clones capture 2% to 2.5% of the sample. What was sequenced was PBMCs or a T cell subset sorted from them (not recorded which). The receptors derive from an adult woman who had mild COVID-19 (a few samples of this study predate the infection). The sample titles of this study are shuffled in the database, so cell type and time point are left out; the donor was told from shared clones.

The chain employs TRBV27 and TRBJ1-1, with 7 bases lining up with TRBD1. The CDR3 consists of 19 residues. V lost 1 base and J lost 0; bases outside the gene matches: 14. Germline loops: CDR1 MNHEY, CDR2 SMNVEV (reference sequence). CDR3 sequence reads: CASSLYPPSRGGMNTEAFF. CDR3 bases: TGTGCCAGCAGTTTATATCCCCCCTCCAGGGGGGGAATGAACACTGAAGCTTTCTTT.

CDR3 in amino acids: CASSPLDSNEQFF. In nucleotides, the CDR3 is TGTGCCAGCTCACCTCTAGACTCCAATGAGCAGTTCTTC. The chain couples TRBV18 to TRBJ2-1; D gene uncertain. Germline values: CDR1 KGHSH, CDR2 LQKENI. V was trimmed by 3 bases and J by 6 bases, leaving 9 bases between them. The length of the CDR3 is 13 residues.

This CDR3 is CASSMTGVPFYGYTF. DNA for the CDR3: TGCGCCAGCAGCATGACAGGGGTCCCCTTCTATGGCTACACCTTC. This sequence joins TRBV5-1 and TRBJ1-2; TRBD1 agrees at 8 bases. The CDR3 length is 15 residues. The junction had 9 bases not matched to a gene; V was cut back by 4 bases and J by 4 bases. Germline V gene data show CDR1 as SGHRS and CDR2 as YFSETQ.

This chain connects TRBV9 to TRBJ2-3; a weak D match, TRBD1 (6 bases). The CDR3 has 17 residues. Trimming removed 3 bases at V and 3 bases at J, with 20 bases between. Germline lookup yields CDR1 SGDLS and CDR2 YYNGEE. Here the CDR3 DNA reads TGTGCCAGCAGCGCAGGGGCGAACAGGCGGGTGACAGATACGCAGTATTTT. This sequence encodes CASSAGANRRVTDTQYF.

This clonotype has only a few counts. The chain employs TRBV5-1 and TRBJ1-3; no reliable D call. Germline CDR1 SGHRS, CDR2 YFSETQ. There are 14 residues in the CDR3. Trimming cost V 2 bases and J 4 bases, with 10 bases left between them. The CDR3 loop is CASSFGAVGNTIYF. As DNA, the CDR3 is TGCGCCAGCAGCTTCGGCGCTGTAGGAAACACCATATATTTT.

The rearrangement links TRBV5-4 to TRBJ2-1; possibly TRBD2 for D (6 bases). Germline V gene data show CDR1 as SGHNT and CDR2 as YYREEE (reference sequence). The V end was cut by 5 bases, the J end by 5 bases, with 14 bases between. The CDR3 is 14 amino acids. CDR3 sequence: CASRTGLPDNEQFF. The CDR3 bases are TGTGCCAGCAGAACGGGACTTCCTGACAATGAGCAGTTCTTC.

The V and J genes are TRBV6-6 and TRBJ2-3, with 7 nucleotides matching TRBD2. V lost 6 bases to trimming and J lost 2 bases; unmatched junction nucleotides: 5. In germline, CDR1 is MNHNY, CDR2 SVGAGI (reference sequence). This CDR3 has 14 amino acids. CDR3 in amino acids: CASRRAGSTDTQYF. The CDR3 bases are TGTGCCAGCAGGAGAGCGGGATCCACAGATACGCAGTATTTT.

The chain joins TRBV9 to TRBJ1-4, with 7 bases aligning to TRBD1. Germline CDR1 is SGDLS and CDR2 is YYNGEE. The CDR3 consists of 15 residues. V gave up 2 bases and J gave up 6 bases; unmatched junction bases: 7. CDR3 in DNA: TGTGCCAGCAGCGTCAAGGACAGGTCCGATGAAAAACTGTTTTTT. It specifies CASSVKDRSDEKLFF.

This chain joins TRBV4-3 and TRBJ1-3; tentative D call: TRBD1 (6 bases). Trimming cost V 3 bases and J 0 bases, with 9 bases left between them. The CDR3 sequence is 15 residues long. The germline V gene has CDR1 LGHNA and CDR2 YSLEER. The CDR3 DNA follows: TGCGCCAGCAGCCAGACAGGTGACTCTGGAAACACCATATATTTT. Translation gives CASSQTGDSGNTIYF.

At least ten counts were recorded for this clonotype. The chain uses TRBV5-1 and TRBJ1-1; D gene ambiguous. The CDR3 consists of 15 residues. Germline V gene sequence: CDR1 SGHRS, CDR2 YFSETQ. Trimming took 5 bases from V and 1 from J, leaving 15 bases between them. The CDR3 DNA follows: TGCGCCAGCAGTTATTCCGGACGGAGGAACACTGAAGCTTTCTTT. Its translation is CASSYSGRRNTEAFF.

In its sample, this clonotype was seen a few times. The CDR3: CAISRGGTGAYEQYF. The CDR3 coding sequence is TGTGCCATCAGTCGGGGGGGGACAGGGGCCTACGAGCAGTACTTC. The V gene is TRBV10-3, the J gene TRBJ2-7; 10 bases fit TRBD1. The J segment lost 2 bases and the V segment lost 5 bases, leaving 6 bases of the junction unmatched. The CDR3 contains 15 residues. Germline assignment: CDR1 ENHRY and CDR2 SYGVKD.

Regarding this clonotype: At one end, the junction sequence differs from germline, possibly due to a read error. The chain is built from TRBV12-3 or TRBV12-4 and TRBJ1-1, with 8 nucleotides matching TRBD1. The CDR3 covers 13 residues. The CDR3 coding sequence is TGTGCCAGCAGTTTGAACAGGGGGGTTGAAGCTTTATTT. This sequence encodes CASSLNRGVEALF.

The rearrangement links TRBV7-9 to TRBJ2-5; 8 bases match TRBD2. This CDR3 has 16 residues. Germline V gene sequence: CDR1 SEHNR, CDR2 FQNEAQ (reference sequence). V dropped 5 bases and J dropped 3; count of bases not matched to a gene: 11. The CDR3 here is CASSRSDGAGEETQYF. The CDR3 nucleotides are TGTGCCAGCAGCCGCTCGGATGGAGCGGGAGAAGAGACCCAGTACTTC.

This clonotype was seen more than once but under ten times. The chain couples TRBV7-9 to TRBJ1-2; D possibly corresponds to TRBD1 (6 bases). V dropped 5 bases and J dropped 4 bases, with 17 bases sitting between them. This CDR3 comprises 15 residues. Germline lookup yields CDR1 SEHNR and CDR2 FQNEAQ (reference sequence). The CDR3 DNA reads TGTGCCAGCAGCGCCACAGGGTTGATTGGCTATGGCTACACCTTC. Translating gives CASSATGLIGYGYTF.

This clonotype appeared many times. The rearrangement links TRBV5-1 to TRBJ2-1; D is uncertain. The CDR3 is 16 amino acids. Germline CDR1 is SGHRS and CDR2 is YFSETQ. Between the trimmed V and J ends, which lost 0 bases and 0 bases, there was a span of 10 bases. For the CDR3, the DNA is TGCGCCAGCAGCTTGGAAGCATTGAGCTCCTACAATGAGCAGTTCTTC. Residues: CASSLEALSSYNEQFF.

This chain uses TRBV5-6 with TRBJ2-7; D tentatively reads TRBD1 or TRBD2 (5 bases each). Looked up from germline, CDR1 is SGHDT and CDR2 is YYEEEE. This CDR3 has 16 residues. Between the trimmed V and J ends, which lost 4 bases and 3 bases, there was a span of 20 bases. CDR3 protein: CASSTGRGKRGYEQYF. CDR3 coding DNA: TGTGCCAGCAGCACGGGACGAGGAAAGAGAGGCTACGAGCAGTACTTC.

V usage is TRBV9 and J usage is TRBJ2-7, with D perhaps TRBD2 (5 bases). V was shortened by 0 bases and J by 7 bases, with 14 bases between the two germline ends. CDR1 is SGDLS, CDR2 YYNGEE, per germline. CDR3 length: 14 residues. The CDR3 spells CASSVGSGVGEQYF. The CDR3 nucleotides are TGTGCCAGCAGCGTAGGGAGCGGCGTGGGAGAGCAGTACTTC.

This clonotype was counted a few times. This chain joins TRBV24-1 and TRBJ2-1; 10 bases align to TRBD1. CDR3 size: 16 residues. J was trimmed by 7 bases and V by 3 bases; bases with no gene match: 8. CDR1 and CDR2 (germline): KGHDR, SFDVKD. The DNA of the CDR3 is TGTGCCACCAGTGATCCAGGGGACAGGGGTCGTAATGAGCAGTTCTTC. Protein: CATSDPGDRGRNEQFF.

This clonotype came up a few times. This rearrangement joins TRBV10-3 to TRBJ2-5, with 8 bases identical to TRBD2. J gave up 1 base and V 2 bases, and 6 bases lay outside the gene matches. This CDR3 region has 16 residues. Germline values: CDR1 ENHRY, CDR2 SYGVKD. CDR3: CAISEAGLGRQETQYF. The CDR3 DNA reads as TGTGCCATCAGTGAGGCGGGACTAGGACGCCAAGAGACCCAGTACTTC.

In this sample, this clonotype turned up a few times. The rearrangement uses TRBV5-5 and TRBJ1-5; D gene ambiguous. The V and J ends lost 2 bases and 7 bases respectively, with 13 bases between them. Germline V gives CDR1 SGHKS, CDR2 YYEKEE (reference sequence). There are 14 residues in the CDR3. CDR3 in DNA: TGTGCCAGCAGCTTAGACGGCAGCGGGCAGCCCCAGCATTTT. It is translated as CASSLDGSGQPQHF. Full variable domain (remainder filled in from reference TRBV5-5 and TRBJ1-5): DAGVTQSPTHLIKTRGQQVTLRCSPISGHKSVSWYQQVLGQGPQFIFQYYEKEERGRGNFPDRFSARQFPNYSSELNVNALLLGDSALYLCASSLDGSGQPQHFGDGTRLSIL.

For the CDR3, the DNA is TGCAGTGCTAGAGATTTTGGGCGGGTGGGGACCCAGTACTTC. Residues: CSARDFGRVGTQYF. The chain joins TRBV20-1 to TRBJ2-5; perhaps TRBD2 as D (5 bases). V gave up 0 bases and J gave up 7 bases, with 15 bases separating them. The CDR3 loop spans 14 amino acids. The germline V gene has CDR1 DFQATT and CDR2 SNEGSKA (reference sequence).

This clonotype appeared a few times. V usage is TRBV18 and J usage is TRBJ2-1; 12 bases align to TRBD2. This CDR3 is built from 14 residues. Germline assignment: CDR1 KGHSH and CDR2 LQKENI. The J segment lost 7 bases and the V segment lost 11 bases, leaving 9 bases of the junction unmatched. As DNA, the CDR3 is TGTGCCGGACCTAGCGGGAGGGCAAGGAATGAGCAGTTCTTC. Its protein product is CAGPSGRARNEQFF.

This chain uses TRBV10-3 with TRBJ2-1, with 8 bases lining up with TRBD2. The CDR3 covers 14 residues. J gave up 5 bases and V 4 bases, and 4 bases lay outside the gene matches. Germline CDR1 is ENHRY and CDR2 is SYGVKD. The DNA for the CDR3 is TGTGCCATCAGTGGCACTAGCGGAGACAATGAGCAGTTCTTC. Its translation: CAISGTSGDNEQFF.

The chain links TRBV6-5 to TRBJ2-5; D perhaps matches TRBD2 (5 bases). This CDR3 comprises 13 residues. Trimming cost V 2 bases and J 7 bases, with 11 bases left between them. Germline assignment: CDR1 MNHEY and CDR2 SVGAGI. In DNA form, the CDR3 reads TGTGCCAGCAGTTACGAGGAGGTCGGGACCCAGTACTTC. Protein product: CASSYEEVGTQYF.